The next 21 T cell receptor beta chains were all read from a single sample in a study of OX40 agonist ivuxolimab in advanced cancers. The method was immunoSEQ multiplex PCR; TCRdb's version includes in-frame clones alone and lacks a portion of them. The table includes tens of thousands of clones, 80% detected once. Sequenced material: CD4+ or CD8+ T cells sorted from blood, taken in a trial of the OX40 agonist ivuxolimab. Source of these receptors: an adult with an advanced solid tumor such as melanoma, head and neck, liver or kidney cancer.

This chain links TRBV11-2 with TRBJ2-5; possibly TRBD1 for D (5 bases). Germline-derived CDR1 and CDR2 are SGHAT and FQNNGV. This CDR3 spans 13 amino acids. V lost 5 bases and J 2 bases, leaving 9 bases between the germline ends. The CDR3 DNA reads TGTGCCAGCAGCCGGACATTTCAAGAGACCCAGTACTTC. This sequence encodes CASSRTFQETQYF.

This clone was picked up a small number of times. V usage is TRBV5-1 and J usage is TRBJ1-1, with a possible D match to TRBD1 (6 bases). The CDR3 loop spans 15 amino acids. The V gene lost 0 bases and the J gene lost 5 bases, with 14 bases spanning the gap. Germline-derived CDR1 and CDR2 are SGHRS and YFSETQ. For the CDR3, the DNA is TGCGCCAGCAGCTTGGCCCCGGGGGCAGGGACTGAAGCTTTCTTT. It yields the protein CASSLAPGAGTEAFF.

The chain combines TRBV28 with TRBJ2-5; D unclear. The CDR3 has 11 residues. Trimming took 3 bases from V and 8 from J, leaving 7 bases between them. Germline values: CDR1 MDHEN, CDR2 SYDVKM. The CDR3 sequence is CASSLGTTQYF. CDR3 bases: TGTGCCAGCAGTTTGGGAACTACCCAGTACTTC.

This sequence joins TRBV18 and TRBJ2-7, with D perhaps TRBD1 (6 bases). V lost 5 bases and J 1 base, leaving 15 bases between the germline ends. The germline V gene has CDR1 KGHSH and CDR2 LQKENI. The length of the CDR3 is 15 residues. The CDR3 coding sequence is TGTGCCAGCTCAACTCGGGACACGTATTCCTACGAGCAGTACTTC. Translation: CASSTRDTYSYEQYF.

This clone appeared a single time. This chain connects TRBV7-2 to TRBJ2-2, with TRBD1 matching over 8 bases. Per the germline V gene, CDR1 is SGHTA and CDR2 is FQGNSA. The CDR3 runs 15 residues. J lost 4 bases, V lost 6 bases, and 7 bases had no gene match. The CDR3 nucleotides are TGTGCCAGCAGTTTCCAGGGGGCTACCACCGGGGAGCTGTTTTTT. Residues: CASSFQGATTGELFF.

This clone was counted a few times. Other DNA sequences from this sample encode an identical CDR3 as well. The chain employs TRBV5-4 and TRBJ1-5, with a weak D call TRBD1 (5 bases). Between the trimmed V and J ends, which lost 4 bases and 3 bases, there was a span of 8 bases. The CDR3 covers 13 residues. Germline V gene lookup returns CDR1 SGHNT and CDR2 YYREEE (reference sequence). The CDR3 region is CASSPGPNQPQHF. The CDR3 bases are TGTGCCAGCAGCCCGGGACCCAATCAGCCCCAGCATTTT. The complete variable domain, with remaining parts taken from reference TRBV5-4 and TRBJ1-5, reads ETGVTQSPTHLIKTRGQQVTLRCSSQSGHNTVSWYQQALGQGPQFIFQYYREEENGRGNFPPRFSGLQFPNYSSELNVNALELDDSALYLCASSPGPNQPQHFGDGTRLSIL.

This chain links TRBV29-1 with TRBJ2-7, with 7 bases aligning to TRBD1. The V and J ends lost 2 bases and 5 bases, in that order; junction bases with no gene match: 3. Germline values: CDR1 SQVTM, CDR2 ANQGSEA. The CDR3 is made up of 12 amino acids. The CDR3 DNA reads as TGCAGCGTTGAAAAGGGGGCTAACGAGCAGTACTTC. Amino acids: CSVEKGANEQYF.

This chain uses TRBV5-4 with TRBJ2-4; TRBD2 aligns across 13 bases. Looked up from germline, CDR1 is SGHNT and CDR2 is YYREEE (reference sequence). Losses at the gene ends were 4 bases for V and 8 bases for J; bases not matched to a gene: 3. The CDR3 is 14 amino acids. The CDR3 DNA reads TGTGCCAGCAGCCCAGGACTAGCGGGAGACATTCAGTACTTC. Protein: CASSPGLAGDIQYF.

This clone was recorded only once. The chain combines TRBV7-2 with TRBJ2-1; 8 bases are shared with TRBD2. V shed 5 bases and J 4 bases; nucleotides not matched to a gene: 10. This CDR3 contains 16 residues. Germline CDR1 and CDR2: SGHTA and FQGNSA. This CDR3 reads CASSPSSGLGYNEQFF. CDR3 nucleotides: TGTGCCAGCAGCCCTAGCTCGGGACTAGGGTACAATGAGCAGTTCTTC.

The CDR3 loop reads CASLTPGDYEQYF. The CDR3 region has the DNA TGTGCCAGCCTAACCCCCGGGGACTACGAGCAGTACTTC. The rearrangement uses TRBV28 and TRBJ2-7, with a weak D call TRBD2 (5 bases). The germline V and J ends were trimmed by 8 bases and 3 bases, with 14 bases remaining between them. The CDR3 contains 13 residues. Germline V lookup: CDR1 MDHEN, CDR2 SYDVKM. Using reference TRBV28 and TRBJ2-7 for the parts outside the CDR3, the full variable domain is DVKVTQSSRYLVKRTGEKVFLECVQDMDHENMFWYRQDPGLGLRLIYFSYDVKMKEKGDIPEGYSVSREKKERFSLILESASTNQTSMYLCASLTPGDYEQYFGPGTRLTVT.

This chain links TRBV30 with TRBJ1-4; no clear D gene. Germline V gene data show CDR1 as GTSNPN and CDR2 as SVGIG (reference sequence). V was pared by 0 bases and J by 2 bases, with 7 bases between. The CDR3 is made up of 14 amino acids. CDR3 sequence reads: CAWSVLRTNEKLFF. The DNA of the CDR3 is TGTGCCTGGAGTGTACTACGGACTAATGAAAAACTGTTTTTT.

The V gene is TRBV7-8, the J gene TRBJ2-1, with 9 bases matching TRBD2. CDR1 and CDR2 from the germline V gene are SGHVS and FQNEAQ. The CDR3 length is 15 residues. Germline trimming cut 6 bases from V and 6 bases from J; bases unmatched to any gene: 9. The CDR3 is CASSLGLAGINEQFF. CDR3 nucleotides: TGTGCCAGCAGTCTCGGGCTAGCGGGAATCAATGAGCAGTTCTTC.

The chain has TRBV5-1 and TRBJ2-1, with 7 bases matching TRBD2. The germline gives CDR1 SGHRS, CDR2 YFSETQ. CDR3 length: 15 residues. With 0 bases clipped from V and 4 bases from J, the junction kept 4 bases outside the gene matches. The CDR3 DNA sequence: TGCGCCAGCAGCTTGGCTAGCGGAGTTTACAATGAGCAGTTCTTC. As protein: CASSLASGVYNEQFF.

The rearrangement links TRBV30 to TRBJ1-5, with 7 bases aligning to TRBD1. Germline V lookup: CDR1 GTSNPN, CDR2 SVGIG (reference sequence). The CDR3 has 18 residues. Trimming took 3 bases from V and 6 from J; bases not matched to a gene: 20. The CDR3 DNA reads TGTGCCTGGAGGACAGGCCTCGACAGGGTTCAATCGGGTCAGCCCCAGCATTTT. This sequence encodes CAWRTGLDRVQSGQPQHF.

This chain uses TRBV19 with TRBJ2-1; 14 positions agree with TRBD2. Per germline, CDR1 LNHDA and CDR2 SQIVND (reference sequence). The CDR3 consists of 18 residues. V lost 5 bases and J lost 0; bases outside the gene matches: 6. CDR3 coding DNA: TGTGCCAGTAGTGCCGGACTAGCGGGAGGCGGCTCCTACAATGAGCAGTTCTTC. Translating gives CASSAGLAGGGSYNEQFF.

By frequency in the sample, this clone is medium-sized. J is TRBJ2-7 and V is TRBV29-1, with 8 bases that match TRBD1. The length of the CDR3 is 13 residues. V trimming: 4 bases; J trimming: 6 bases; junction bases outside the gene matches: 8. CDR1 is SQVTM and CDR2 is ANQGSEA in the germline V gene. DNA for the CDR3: TGCAGCGTTGGCCGGGACAGGAACGTCGAGCAGTACTTC. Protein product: CSVGRDRNVEQYF.

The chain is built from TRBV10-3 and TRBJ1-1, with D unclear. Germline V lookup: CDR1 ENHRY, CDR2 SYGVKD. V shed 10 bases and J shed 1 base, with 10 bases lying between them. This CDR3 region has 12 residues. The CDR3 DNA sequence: TGTGCCAGCTCCCCGGGGAACACTGAAGCTTTCTTT. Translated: CASSPGNTEAFF.

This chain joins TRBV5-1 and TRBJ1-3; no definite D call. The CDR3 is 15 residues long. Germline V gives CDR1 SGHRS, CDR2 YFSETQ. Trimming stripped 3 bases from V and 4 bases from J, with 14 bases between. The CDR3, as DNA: TGCGCCAGCAGCTCCTCCGTCGGGTCAGGAAACACCATATATTTT. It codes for CASSSSVGSGNTIYF.

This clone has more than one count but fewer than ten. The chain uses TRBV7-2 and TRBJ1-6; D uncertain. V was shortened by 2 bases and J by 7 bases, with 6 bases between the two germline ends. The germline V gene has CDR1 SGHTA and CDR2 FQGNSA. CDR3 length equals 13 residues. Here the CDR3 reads CASSLQGNSPLHF. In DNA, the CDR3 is TGTGCCAGCAGCTTACAAGGGAATTCACCCCTCCACTTT.

The CDR3, as DNA: TGTGCCAGCAGTTTCCCCTCTGGACAGGGGGCTGGGGAGCAGTACTTC. Its protein is CASSFPSGQGAGEQYF. This sequence joins TRBV27 and TRBJ2-7, with 11 bases fitting TRBD1. CDR1 and CDR2 (germline): MNHEY, SMNVEV (reference sequence). Trimming removed 3 bases from V and 7 bases from J; junction bases left unmatched: 11. This CDR3 contains 16 residues.

The CDR3 is CSVETSTNYGYTF. In DNA form, the CDR3 reads TGCAGCGTTGAGACCAGCACAAACTATGGCTACACCTTC. This chain connects TRBV29-1 to TRBJ1-2; the D is unclear. CDR3 length equals 13 residues. V lost 3 bases and J 2 bases, leaving 10 bases between the germline ends. CDR1 is SQVTM, CDR2 ANQGSEA, per germline.